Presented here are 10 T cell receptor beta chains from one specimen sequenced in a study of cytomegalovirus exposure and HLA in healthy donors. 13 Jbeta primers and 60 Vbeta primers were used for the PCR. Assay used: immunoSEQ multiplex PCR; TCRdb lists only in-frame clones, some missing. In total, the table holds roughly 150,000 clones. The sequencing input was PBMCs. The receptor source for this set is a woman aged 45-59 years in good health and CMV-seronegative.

CDR3 sequence: CASSLNAGMNTGELFF. As DNA, the CDR3 is TGTGCCAGCAGCTTAAACGCGGGTATGAACACCGGGGAGCTGTTTTTT. The chain couples TRBV7-3 to TRBJ2-2, with D perhaps TRBD2 (5 bases). This CDR3 is built from 16 residues. CDR1 SGHTA and CDR2 FQGTGA come from the germline V gene. Deletions cut 1 base from V and 1 base from J, with 10 bases between.

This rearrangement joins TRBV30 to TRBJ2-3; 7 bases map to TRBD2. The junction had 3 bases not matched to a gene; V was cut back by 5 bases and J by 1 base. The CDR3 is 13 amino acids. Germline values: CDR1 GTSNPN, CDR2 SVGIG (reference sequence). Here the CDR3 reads CAWASGGTDTQYF. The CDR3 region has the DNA TGTGCCTGGGCTAGCGGAGGCACAGATACGCAGTATTTT.

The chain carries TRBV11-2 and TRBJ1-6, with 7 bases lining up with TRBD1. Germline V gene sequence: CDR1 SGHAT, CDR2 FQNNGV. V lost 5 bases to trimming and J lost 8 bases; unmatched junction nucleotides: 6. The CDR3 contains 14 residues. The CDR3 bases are TGTGCCAGCAGCACCGGGACAGTTGATTCACCCCTCCACTTT. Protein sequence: CASSTGTVDSPLHF.

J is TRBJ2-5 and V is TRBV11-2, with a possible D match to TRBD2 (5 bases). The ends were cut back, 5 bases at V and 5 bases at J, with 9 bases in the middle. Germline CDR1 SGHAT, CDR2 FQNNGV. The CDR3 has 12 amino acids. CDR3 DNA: TGTGCCAGCAGCCGAGGGCGGGAGACCCAGTACTTC. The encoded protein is CASSRGRETQYF.

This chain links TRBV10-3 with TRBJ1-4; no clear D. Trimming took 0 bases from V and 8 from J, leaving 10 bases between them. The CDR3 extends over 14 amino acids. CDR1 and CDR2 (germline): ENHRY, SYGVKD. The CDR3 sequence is CAISESVFEEKLFF. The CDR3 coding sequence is TGTGCCATCAGTGAGTCCGTGTTTGAGGAAAAACTGTTTTTT.

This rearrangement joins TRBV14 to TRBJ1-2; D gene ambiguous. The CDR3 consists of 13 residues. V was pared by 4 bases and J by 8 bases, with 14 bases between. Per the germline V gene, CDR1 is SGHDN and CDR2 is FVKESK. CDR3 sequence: CASSPLFPGGYTF. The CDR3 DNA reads TGTGCCAGCAGCCCTCTTTTCCCGGGGGGCTACACCTTC.

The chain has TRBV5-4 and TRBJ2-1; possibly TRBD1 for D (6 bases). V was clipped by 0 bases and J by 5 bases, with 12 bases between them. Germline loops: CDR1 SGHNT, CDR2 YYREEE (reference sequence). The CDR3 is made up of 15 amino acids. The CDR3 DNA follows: TGTGCCAGCAGCTTGGGGCCGGGGACAAACAATGAGCAGTTCTTC. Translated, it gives CASSLGPGTNNEQFF.

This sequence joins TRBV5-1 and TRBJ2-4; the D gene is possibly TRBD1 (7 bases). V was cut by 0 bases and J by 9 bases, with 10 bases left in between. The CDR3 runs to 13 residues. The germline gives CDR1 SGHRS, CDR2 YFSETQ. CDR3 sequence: CASSLDQGGIQYF. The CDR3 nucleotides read TGCGCCAGCAGCTTGGATCAGGGGGGCATTCAGTACTTC.

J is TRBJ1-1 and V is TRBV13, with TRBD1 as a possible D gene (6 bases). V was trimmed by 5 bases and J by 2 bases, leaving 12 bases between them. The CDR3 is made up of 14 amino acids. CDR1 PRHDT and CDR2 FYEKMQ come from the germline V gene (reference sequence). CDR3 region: CASSTGTPNTEAFF. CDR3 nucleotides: TGTGCCAGCAGCACCGGGACACCTAACACTGAAGCTTTCTTT.

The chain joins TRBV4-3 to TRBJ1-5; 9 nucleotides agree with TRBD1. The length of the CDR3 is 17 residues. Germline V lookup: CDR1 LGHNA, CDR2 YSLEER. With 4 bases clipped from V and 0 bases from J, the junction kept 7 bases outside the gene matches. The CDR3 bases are TGCGCCAGCAGCCCCGGACAGGGGCTATATAGCAATCAGCCCCAGCATTTT. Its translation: CASSPGQGLYSNQPQHF.